This TCR beta chain was captured in a study of blood T cell repertoires in COVID-19 (TCRdb year 2020). Regarding the complete study: Samples covering the acute and convalescent phases of COVID-19 were provided by collaborators in the United States, Italy and Spain. The material from the prospective study consisted of cDNA or gDNA derived from T cells, B-cell-depleted T cells, or PBMCs. The samples were drawn from two sources: the first 160 participants of the ongoing ImmuneRACE study, and over 1,000 subjects contributed by 6 global collaborators. Deeply sampled blood TCRbeta repertoires from subjects exposed to, actively infected with, or recovered from COVID-19 were included in the dataset. Sample metadata almost always included a de-identified subject ID, COVID-19 status, age in years and sex. The repertoires were made available in a free public database intended to serve as a resource for research on the immune response to SARS-CoV-2. HLA class I and class II types, where available, came from metadata supplied by the sample provider rather than from assay-based typing.

CDR1 and CDR2, looked up from the germline V gene, are KGHSH and LQKENI. CDR3 length: 16 amino acids, cysteine to phenylalanine. Only the CDR3 DNA stays, 48 bases, in frame from base 1. V lost 3 bases and J lost 9 bases, and the count of bases not matched to a germline gene is 13. The immunoSEQ Assay, a bias-controlled multiplex PCR, was used to amplify TCRbeta CDR3 regions from genomic DNA. For the original study's pipeline: The number of nucleated cells in each sample was estimated from the amplification of reference gene primers within the assay. Sequence reads were collapsed and filtered to measure the absolute abundance of every unique TCRbeta CDR3 rearrangement. For each sample, productive Simpson clonality was calculated as the square root of Simpson's diversity index over productive rearrangements. TCRdb provides this immuneACCESS table in a form limited to in-frame rearrangements. Some clones are lacking; in checked studies, under half of them reflect an unresolved V gene, and why the rest are absent is not known. From that table come the V and J calls and clone size; the DNA was used to work out D and trimming. The sample table shows around 500,000 clones, and 75% to 90% are seen once. The ten largest clones add up to roughly 8.5% of the sample.

Enrolling through a virtual design, the prospective study's participants ranged in age from roughly 18 to 89 years and lived across 20 to 30 United States geographic areas. In the prospective study, participants were assigned to cohorts based on the clinical history participants reported in a screening survey and a study questionnaire. Recovered participants in ImmuneRACE Cohort 3 were defined by two consecutive negative NP/OP PCR tests, clearance by a healthcare professional, or resolution of symptoms. Mobile phlebotomists in the prospective study collected whole blood, serum and a nasopharyngeal or oropharyngeal swab from every participant. Over an approximately 2-month period, participants in the prospective study had the option of providing additional blood draws and questionnaires. Blood samples from the prospective study were shipped frozen or at room temperature prior to DNA extraction.

About this clone itself: The specificity of this receptor is unknown. No quality values exist for individual bases; no much larger clone is one base distant.

The paper's findings and limits, for the study overall: The quantity of clinical and demographic metadata differed by source and by participant and was supplied without curation.

The sequencing sample was made of PBMCs or T cells enriched from blood (not recorded which). The receptor was isolated from a woman in her sixties who had recovered from COVID-19. Rearrangement joined TRBV18 to TRBJ1-1; the central 10 bases match TRBD1. The CDR3 region has the sequence CASSPGTGVTQTKAFF. The DNA reads TGTGCCAGCTCACCCGGGACAGGGGTCACGCAAACCAAAGCTTTCTTT.